The next 17 T cell receptor beta chains were all read from a single sample in a study of CD8 T cells in ankylosing spondylitis. Findings and caveats of the study: Eight highly homologous variants formed a TCR beta motif that appeared characteristic of ankylosing spondylitis blood.

The antigens these receptors bind are not known. TCRdb re-called the 5' RACE reads through MiXCR, storing one row per CDR3 protein. Among roughly 450,000 distinct CDR3 sequences listed, roughly 25% were seen once. The specimen was blood, either unsorted or a sorted T cell fraction (not recorded which). These receptors all stem from a male donor with ankylosing spondylitis.

The chain links TRBV12-3 or TRBV12-4 to TRBJ2-1; unclear D gene. The CDR3 spans 11 residues. V lost 5 bases, J lost 12 bases, and 11 bases lay in between. CDR3: CASSTVGRQFF. The CDR3 coding sequence is TGTGCCAGCAGTACAGTGGGCCGGCAGTTCTTC.

This clonotype was seen repeatedly, ten times or more. The CDR3 DNA follows: TGTGCCACCAGTGATCGGCAGGGGATGGCTTTCTTT. Protein product: CATSDRQGMAFF. The chain recombines TRBV24-1 with TRBJ1-1; maybe TRBD1 (6 bases). Trimming cost V 3 bases and J 11 bases, with 12 bases left between them. The CDR3 loop spans 12 amino acids. Germline CDR1 and CDR2: KGHDR and SFDVKD.

The V call is TRBV3-1, the J call TRBJ2-1; 9 nucleotides align to TRBD2. Per the germline V gene, CDR1 is LGHDT and CDR2 is YNNKEL (reference sequence). V gave up 2 bases and J gave up 10 bases; unmatched junction bases: 9. The CDR3 length is 15 residues. CDR3 protein: CASSQPGLAYNEQFF. CDR3 coding DNA: TGTGCCAGCAGCCAACCGGGACTAGCATATAACGAGCAGTTCTTC.

The table lists this clonotype with a few counts. This chain links TRBV12-3 or TRBV12-4 with TRBJ2-1; the match to TRBD1 covers 9 bases. V shed 5 bases, J shed 14 bases, and the junction held 4 bases outside the gene matches. The CDR3 sequence is 11 residues long. The CDR3 here is CASSIRQGEFF. The CDR3 bases are TGTGCCAGCAGTATCAGACAGGGGGAGTTCTTC.

This clonotype has just a few counts. This chain links TRBV2 with TRBJ1-5; D unclear. V was cut by 4 bases and J by 5 bases, with 9 bases left in between. The CDR3 is made up of 13 amino acids. Germline-derived CDR1 and CDR2 are SNHLY and FYNNEI. The CDR3 loop is CASSVIGDQPQHF. The CDR3 DNA follows: TGTGCCAGCAGTGTTATAGGAGATCAGCCCCAGCATTTT.

This clonotype was recorded a few times. The chain employs TRBV20-1 and TRBJ2-4; weak D call: TRBD2 (6 bases). The germline CDR1 and CDR2 sequences are DFQATT and SNEGSKA (reference sequence). This CDR3 region has 12 residues. CDR3 sequence (DNA): TGCGGAGGGAGGAATACCAAAAACATTCAGTACTTC. It encodes CGGRNTKNIQYF.

This clonotype appeared many times. The chain uses TRBV20-1 and TRBJ2-1; D gene unclear. V was trimmed by 3 bases and J by 8 bases, leaving 14 bases between them. The CDR3 totals 13 residues. Germline assignment: CDR1 DFQATT and CDR2 SNEGSKA (reference sequence). CDR3 protein: CSASDGLSHEQFF. Written as DNA, the CDR3 is TGCAGTGCTAGTGACGGCCTGTCGCATGAGCAGTTCTTC.

This clonotype was counted a few times. The chain joins TRBV4-1 to TRBJ1-2; D not certain. The CDR3 has 14 residues. The V and J ends lost 4 bases and 5 bases respectively, with 14 bases between them. CDR1 and CDR2 (germline): MGHRA, YSYEKL. CDR3 region: CASSPSAVLYGYTF. The CDR3 region has the DNA TGCGCCAGCAGCCCTTCCGCGGTGCTATATGGCTACACCTTC.

This chain uses TRBV5-1 with TRBJ2-1; D is unresolved. Trimming removed 1 base from V and 10 bases from J, with 18 bases in between. CDR3 length equals 15 residues. The germline V gene encodes CDR1 SGHRS and CDR2 YFSETQ. CDR3: CASSLTGRRYGEQFF. The DNA for the CDR3 is TGCGCCAGCAGCTTGACCGGGCGGAGATATGGAGAGCAGTTCTTC. The entire variable domain, with the rest obtained from reference TRBV5-1 and TRBJ2-1, is as follows: KAGVTQTPRYLIKTRGQQVTLSCSPISGHRSVSWYQQTPGQGLQFLFEYFSETQRNKGNFPGRFSGRQFSNSRSEMNVSTLELGDSALYLCASSLTGRRYGEQFFGPGTRLTVL.

The chain employs TRBV29-1 and TRBJ1-1; perhaps TRBD1 as D (5 bases). The V and J ends lost 8 bases and 0 bases respectively, with 13 bases between them. The CDR3 consists of 13 residues. Germline values: CDR1 SQVTM, CDR2 ANQGSEA. The CDR3 protein is CSLRAGMNTEAFF. The CDR3, as DNA: TGCAGCCTGAGGGCAGGGATGAACACTGAAGCTTTCTTT.

The chain links TRBV5-1 to TRBJ2-1; 7 bases line up with TRBD2. Germline loops: CDR1 SGHRS, CDR2 YFSETQ. The CDR3 runs to 15 residues. The V gene end was trimmed by 0 bases and the J gene end by 8 bases; junction bases not matched to a gene: 8. The CDR3, as DNA: TGCGCCAGCAGCTTGGAGCGAGCGGGGTTAGATGAGCAGTTCTTC. Its translation: CASSLERAGLDEQFF.

V gene TRBV6-1 combines with J gene TRBJ2-1, with D possibly TRBD2 on 6 matching bases. Germline V gene lookup returns CDR1 MNHNS and CDR2 SASEGT. This CDR3 has 13 amino acids. The ends were cut back, 6 bases at V and 7 bases at J, with 13 bases in the middle. CDR3 amino acids: CASRAGWWNEQFF. The CDR3 nucleotides read TGTGCCAGCAGGGCGGGGTGGTGGAATGAGCAGTTCTTC.

This clonotype was seen just once. The rearrangement uses TRBV27 and TRBJ2-5; the match to TRBD1 covers 10 bases. V was clipped by 6 bases and J by 3 bases; unmatched bases: 4. The germline V gene has CDR1 MNHEY and CDR2 SMNVEV (reference sequence). The CDR3 is made up of 14 amino acids. The CDR3 sequence: CASSRQGAEETQYF. In DNA, the CDR3 is TGTGCCAGCAGCCGACAGGGGGCGGAAGAGACCCAGTACTTC.

The rearrangement links TRBV24-1 to TRBJ2-3; the match to TRBD1 covers 10 bases. With V trimmed by 4 bases and J by 5 bases, 8 bases remained unmatched. Germline values: CDR1 KGHDR, CDR2 SFDVKD. The CDR3 contains 16 residues. The CDR3 DNA reads as TGTGCCACCAGTGACCGGGACAGGGGAGGTGAAGATACGCAGTATTTT. The encoded protein is CATSDRDRGGEDTQYF.

This clonotype was seen only a few times. This chain links TRBV12-3 or TRBV12-4 with TRBJ1-5; 8 bases map to TRBD1. CDR3 size: 18 residues. V lost 5 bases to trimming and J lost 2 bases; unmatched junction nucleotides: 14. The CDR3 spells CASSRNPRGPQRNQPQHF. The CDR3 DNA follows: TGTGCCAGCAGTCGGAACCCCAGGGGGCCTCAGCGCAATCAGCCCCAGCATTTT.

This clonotype was recorded many times. The V gene is TRBV5-1, the J gene TRBJ1-1; D unresolved. Germline CDR1 SGHRS, CDR2 YFSETQ. Trimming removed 0 bases from V and 1 base from J, with 7 bases in between. The CDR3 has 14 residues. In nucleotides, the CDR3 is TGCGCCAGCAGCTTGGGGCAGGAGAACACTGAAGCTTTCTTT. As protein: CASSLGQENTEAFF.

The chain links TRBV20-1 to TRBJ1-5; D possibly corresponds to TRBD1 (5 bases). Germline CDR1 is DFQATT and CDR2 is SNEGSKA (reference sequence). CDR3 size: 14 residues. The V end was cut by 2 bases, the J end by 4 bases, with 12 bases between. In nucleotides, the CDR3 is TGCAGTGCTAGAAAGGGGTTACGGAATCAGCCCCAGCATTTT. It yields the protein CSARKGLRNQPQHF.